This is a list of T cell receptor beta chains from one sample in a study of beta chain features in type 1 diabetes. The method was immunoSEQ multiplex PCR; TCRdb's version includes in-frame clones alone and lacks a portion of them. The table has under 850,000 clones, 13% seen once. Material for sequencing was naive CD4+ T cells from blood. These receptors all come from a man aged 18 to 29 with type 1 diabetes. Each CDR3 is given with its conserved first and last residue. D genes are given only for firm matches. Clone size is shown for a subset of rows, as once, few, many or a class of expanded clone.

CDR3 length,J gene,D gene,V gene,clone size,CDR3 DNA,CDR3 protein
12,TRBJ1-5,NA,TRBV7-9,NA,TGTGCCAGCAGCTTAAATACTCAGCCCCAGCATTTT,CASSLNTQPQHF
13,TRBJ1-2,TRBD1,TRBV7-9,NA,TGTGCCAGCTCCCGACAGGGTTGGCATGGCTACACCTTC,CASSRQGWHGYTF
13,TRBJ1-1,NA,TRBV14,NA,TGTGCCAGCAGCCAAGACATGTCGGTGGCAGCTTTCTTT,CASSQDMSVAAFF
14,TRBJ2-5,TRBD2,TRBV2,NA,TGTGCCAGCAGTGCGGGACTAGCGCAAGAGACCCAGTACTTC,CASSAGLAQETQYF
17,TRBJ2-7,TRBD2,TRBV11-3,once,TGTGCCAGCAGCTCCTCCGGCGGACTAGCGGGGAGCAACGAGCAGTACTTC,CASSSSGGLAGSNEQYF
15,TRBJ2-3,TRBD2,TRBV2,NA,TGTGCCAGCACGACCGGACTAGCTGGCACAGATACGCAGTATTTT,CASTTGLAGTDTQYF
14,TRBJ2-7,NA,TRBV2,NA,TGTGCCAGCGCCGAGGACATTTCCCCCTACGAGCAGTACTTC,CASAEDISPYEQYF
13,TRBJ1-1,NA,TRBV13,NA,TGTGCCAGCAGCTCGAAGGGTTTCACTGAAGCTTTCTTT,CASSSKGFTEAFF
17,TRBJ2-7,NA,TRBV4-1,few,TGCGCCAGCAGCCATGTGAGACCTGTTCCCCAGTTATCCGAGCAGTACTTC,CASSHVRPVPQLSEQYF
14,TRBJ2-7,NA,TRBV9,few,TGTGCCAGCAGCGTTTCCCAGGAGGCCTACGAGCAGTACTTC,CASSVSQEAYEQYF
12,TRBJ1-4,NA,TRBV29-1,NA,TGCAGCGCCACCTTGGGGAGTGAAAAACTGTTTTTT,CSATLGSEKLFF